The 3 T cell receptor beta chains below were found in one sample sequenced in a study of monozygotic twins with inflammatory bowel disease. TCRdb reprocessed the 5' RACE reads, keeping one entry per CDR3 protein, no DNA. The table gives about 380,000 distinct CDR3 sequences; the top ten clones make up just over 2.5% of it. The sequenced material came from blood. These receptor sequences come from a human donor with ulcerative colitis or Crohn's disease, or a healthy co-twin of an affected twin (not recorded which).

The V gene is TRBV5-1, the J gene TRBJ2-7; TCRdb names TRBD2, which stays unverified in the absence of DNA. This CDR3 is 15 amino acids long. In germline, CDR1 is SGHRS, CDR2 YFSETQ. The CDR3 sequence: CASSLAISGAYEQYF.

The chain recombines TRBV25-1 with TRBJ2-3. Germline lookup yields CDR1 MGHDK and CDR2 SYGVNS. This CDR3 has 11 residues. CDR3 sequence reads: CASGVLDTQYF.

V usage is TRBV4-1 and J usage is TRBJ2-7; TCRdb indicates TRBD1, and absent DNA this call remains unverified. Germline CDR1 reads MGHRA; CDR2 reads YSYEKL. The CDR3 totals 16 residues. The CDR3 reads CASSQGVGQGPRRPYF.